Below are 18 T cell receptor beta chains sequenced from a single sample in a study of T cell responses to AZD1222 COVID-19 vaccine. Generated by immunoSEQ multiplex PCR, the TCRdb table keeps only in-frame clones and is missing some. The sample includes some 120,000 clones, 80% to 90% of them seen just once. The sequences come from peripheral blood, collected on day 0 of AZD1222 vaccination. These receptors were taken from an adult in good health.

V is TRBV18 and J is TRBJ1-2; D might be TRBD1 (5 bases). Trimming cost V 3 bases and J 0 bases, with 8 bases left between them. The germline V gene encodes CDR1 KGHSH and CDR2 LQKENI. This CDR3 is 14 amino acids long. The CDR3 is CASSPGTSNYGYTF. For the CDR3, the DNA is TGTGCCAGCTCACCCGGGACGTCTAACTATGGCTACACCTTC.

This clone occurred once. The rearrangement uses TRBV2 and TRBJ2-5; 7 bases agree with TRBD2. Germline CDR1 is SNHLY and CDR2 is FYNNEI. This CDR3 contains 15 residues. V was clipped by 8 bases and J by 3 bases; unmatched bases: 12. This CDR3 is CASRGVSGLKETQYF. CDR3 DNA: TGTGCCAGCCGGGGGGTAAGCGGATTAAAAGAGACCCAGTACTTC.

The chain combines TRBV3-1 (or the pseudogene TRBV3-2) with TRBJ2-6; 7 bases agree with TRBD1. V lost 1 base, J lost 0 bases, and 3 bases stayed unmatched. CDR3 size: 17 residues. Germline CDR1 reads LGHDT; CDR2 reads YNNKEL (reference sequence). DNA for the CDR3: TGTGCCAGCAGCCAAGCAGGGGGTTACTCTGGGGCCAACGTCCTGACTTTC. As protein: CASSQAGGYSGANVLTF.

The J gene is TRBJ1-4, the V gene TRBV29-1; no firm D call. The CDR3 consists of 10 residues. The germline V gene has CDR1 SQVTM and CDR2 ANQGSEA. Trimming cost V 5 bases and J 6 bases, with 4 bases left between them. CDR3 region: CSVRDEKLFF. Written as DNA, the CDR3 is TGCAGCGTTAGGGATGAAAAACTGTTTTTT.

This chain's CDR3 is CASSLPSTGVGGYTF. The DNA for the CDR3 is TGTGCCAGCAGTCTCCCTTCGACAGGGGTAGGAGGCTACACCTTC. V usage is TRBV28 and J usage is TRBJ1-2; 8 bases fit TRBD1. V was pared by 5 bases and J by 8 bases, with 13 bases of the junction left unmatched. CDR1 MDHEN and CDR2 SYDVKM come from the germline V gene. This CDR3 comprises 15 residues.

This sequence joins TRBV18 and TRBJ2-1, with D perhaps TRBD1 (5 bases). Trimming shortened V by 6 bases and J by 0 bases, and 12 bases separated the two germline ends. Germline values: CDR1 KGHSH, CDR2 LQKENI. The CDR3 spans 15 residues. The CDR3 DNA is TGTGCCAGCTCGCAGGGTTCGGGCTCCTACAATGAGCAGTTCTTC. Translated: CASSQGSGSYNEQFF. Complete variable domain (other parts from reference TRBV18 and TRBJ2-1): NAGVMQNPRHLVRRRGQEARLRCSPMKGHSHVYWYRQLPEEGLKFMVYLQKENIIDESGMPKERFSAEFPKEGPSILRIQQVVRGDSAAYFCASSQGSGSYNEQFFGPGTRLTVL.

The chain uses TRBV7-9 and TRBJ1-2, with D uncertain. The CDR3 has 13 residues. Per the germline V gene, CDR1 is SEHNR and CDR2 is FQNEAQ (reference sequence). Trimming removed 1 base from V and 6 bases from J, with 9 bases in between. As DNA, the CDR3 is TGTGCCAGCAGCTTAGTTCCCGTTGATGGCTACACCTTC. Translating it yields CASSLVPVDGYTF.

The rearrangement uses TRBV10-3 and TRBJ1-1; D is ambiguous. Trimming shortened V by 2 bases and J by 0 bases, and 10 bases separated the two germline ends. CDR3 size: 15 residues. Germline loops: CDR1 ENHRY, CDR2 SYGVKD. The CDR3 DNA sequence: TGTGCCATCAGTGAGCCAGCAGCAATGAACACTGAAGCTTTCTTT. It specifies CAISEPAAMNTEAFF.

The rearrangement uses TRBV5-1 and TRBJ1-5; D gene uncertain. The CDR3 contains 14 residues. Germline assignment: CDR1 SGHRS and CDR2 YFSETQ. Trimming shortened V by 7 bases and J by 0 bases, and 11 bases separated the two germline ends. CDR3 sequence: CASRSDNSNQPQHF. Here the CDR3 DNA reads TGCGCCAGCCGGTCAGATAATAGCAATCAGCCCCAGCATTTT.

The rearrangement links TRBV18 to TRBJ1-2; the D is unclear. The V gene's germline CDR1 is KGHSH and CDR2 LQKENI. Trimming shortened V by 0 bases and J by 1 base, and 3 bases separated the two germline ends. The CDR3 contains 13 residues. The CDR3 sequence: CASSPPDNYGYTF. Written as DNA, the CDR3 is TGTGCCAGCTCACCACCTGATAACTATGGCTACACCTTC.

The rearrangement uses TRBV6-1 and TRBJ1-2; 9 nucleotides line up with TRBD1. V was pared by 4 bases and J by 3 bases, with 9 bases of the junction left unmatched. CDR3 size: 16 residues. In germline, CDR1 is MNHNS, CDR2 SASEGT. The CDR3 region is CASSGGGQGIDYGYTF. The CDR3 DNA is TGTGCCAGCAGTGGGGGGGGACAGGGAATAGACTATGGCTACACCTTC.

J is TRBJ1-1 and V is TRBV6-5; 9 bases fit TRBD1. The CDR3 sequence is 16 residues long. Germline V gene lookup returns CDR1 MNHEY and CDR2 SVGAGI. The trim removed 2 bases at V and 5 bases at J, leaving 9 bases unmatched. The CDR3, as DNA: TGTGCCAGCAGTTACCGAGAGGGACAGGGTAGGACTGAAGCTTTCTTT. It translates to CASSYREGQGRTEAFF.

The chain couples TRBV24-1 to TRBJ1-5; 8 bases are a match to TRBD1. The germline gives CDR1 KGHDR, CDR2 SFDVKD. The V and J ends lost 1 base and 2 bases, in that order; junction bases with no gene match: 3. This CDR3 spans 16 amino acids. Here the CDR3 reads CATSDFGQGGNQPQHF. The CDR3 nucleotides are TGTGCCACCAGTGATTTCGGACAGGGCGGCAATCAGCCCCAGCATTTT.

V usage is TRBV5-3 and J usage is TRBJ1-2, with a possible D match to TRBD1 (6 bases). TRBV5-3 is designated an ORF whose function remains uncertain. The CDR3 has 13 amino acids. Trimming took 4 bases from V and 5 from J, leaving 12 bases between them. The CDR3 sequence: CARSPRTAYGYTF. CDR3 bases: TGTGCCAGAAGCCCTCGGACAGCTTATGGCTACACCTTC.

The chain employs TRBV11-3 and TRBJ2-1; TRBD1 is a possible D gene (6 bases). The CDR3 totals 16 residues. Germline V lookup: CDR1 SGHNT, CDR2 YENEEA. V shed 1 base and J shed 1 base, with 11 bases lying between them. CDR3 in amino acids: CASSLGGGWSYNEQFF. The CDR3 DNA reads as TGTGCCAGCAGCTTAGGAGGGGGATGGTCCTACAATGAGCAGTTCTTC.

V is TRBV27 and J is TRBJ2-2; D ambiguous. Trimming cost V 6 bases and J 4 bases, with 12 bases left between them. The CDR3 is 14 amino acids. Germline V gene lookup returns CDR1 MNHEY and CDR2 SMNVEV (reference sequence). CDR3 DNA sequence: TGTGCCAGCAGACCCCCGTCGGGCACCGGGGAGCTGTTTTTT. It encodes CASRPPSGTGELFF.

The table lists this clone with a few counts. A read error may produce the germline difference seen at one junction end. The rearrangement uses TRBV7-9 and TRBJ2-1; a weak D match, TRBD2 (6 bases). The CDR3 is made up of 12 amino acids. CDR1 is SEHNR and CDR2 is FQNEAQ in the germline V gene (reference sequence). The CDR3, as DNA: TGTGCCAGCAGCTCGGACTACTATGAGCAGTTCTTC. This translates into CASSSDYYEQFF. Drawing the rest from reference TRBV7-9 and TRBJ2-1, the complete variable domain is DTGVSQNPRHKITKRGQNVTFRCDPISEHNRLYWYRQTLGQGPEFLTYFQNEAQLEKSRLLSDRFSAERPKGSFSTLEIQRTEQGDSAMYLCASSSDYYEQFFGPGTRLTVL.

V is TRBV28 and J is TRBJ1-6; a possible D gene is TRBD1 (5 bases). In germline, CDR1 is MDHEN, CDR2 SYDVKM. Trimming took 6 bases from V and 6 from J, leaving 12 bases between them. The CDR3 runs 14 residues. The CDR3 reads CASRLHRLNSPLHF. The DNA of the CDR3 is TGTGCCAGCAGACTCCACAGGCTTAATTCACCCCTCCACTTT. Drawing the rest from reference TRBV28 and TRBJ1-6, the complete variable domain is DVKVTQSSRYLVKRTGEKVFLECVQDMDHENMFWYRQDPGLGLRLIYFSYDVKMKEKGDIPEGYSVSREKKERFSLILESASTNQTSMYLCASRLHRLNSPLHFGNGTRLTVT.